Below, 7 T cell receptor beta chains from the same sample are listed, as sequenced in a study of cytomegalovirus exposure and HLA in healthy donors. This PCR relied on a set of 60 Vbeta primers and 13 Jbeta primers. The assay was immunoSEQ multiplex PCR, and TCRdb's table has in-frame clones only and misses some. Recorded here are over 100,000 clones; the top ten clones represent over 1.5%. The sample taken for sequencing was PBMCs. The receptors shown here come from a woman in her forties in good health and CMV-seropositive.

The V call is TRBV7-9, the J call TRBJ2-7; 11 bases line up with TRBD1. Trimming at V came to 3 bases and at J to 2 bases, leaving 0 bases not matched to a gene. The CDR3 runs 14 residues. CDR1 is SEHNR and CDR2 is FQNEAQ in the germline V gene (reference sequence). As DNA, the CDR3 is TGTGCCAGCAGCTTGGGACAGGGGGCCTACGAGCAGTACTTC. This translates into CASSLGQGAYEQYF.

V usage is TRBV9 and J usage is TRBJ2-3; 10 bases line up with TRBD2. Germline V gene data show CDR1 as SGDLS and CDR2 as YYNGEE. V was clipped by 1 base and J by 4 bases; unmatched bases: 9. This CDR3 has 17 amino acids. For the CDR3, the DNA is TGTGCCAGCAGCGTAAGTGGTCTAGCGGGAGTGGCAGATACGCAGTATTTT. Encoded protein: CASSVSGLAGVADTQYF.

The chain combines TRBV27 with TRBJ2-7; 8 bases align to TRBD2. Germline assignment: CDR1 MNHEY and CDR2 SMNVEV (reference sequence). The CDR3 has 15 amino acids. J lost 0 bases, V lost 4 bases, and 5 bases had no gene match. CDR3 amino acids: CASSSAGTSSYEQYF. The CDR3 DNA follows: TGTGCCAGCAGTTCCGCCGGGACTAGCTCCTACGAGCAGTACTTC.

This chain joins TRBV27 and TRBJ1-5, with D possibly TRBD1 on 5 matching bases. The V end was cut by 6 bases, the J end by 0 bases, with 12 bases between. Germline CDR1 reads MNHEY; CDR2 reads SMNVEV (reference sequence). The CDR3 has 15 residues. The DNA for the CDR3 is TGTGCCAGCAGACTCTCGACAGCTAGCAATCAGCCCCAGCATTTT. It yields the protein CASRLSTASNQPQHF.

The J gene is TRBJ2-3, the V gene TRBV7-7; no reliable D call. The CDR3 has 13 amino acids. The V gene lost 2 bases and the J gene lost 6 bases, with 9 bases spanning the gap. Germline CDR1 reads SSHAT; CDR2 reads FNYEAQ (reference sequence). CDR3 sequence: CASSLSTVDTQYF. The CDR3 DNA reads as TGTGCCAGCAGCTTAAGTACGGTCGATACGCAGTATTTT.

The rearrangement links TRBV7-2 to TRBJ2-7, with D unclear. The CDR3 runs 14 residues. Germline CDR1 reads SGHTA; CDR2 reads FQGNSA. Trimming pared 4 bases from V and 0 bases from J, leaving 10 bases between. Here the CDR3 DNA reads TGTGCCAGCAGCTCGGGTCCTACCTCCTACGAGCAGTACTTC. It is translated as CASSSGPTSYEQYF.

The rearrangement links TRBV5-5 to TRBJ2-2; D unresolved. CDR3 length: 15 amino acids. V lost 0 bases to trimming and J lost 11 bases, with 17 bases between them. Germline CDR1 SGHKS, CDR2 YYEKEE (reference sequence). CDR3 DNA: TGTGCCAGCAGCTTGGCAGCGCAAAAACCGGAAGAGCTGTTTTTT. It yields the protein CASSLAAQKPEELFF.